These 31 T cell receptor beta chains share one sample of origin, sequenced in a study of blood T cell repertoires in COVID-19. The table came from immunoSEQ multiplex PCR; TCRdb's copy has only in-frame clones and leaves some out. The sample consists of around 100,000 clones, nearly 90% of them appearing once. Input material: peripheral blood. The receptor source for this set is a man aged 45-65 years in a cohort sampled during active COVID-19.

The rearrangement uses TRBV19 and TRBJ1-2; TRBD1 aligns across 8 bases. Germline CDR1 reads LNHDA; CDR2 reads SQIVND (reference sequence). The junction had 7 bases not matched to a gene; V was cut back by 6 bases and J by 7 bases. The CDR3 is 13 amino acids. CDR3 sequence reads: CASSLTGEGGYTF. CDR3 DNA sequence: TGTGCCAGTAGCCTGACAGGGGAAGGTGGCTACACCTTC.

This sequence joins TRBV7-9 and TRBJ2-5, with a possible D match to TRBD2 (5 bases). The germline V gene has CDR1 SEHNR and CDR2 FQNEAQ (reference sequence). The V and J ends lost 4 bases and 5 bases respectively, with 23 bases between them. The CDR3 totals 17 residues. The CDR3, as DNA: TGTGCCAGCAGCTCGACCTTCCGGGGTCCAGGATCGGAGACCCAGTACTTC. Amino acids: CASSSTFRGPGSETQYF.

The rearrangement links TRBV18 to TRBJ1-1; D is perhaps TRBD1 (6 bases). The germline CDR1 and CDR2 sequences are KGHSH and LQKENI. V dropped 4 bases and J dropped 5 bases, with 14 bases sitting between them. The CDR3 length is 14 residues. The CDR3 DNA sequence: TGTGCCAGCTCACGAGGGGGTACGAGAACTGAAGCTTTCTTT. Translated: CASSRGGTRTEAFF.

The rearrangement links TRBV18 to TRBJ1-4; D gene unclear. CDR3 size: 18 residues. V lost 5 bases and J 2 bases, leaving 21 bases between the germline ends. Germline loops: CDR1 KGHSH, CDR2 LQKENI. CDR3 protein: CASSFTGGNPSTNEKLFF. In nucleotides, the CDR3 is TGTGCCAGCTCATTCACCGGCGGGAACCCCTCGACTAATGAAAAACTGTTTTTT.

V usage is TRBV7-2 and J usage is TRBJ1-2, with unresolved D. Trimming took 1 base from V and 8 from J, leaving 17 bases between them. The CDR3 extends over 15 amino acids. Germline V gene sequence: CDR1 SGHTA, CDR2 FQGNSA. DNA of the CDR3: TGTGCCAGCAGCTTAGATGGGAGGATACTGGGAGGCTACACCTTC. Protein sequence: CASSLDGRILGGYTF.

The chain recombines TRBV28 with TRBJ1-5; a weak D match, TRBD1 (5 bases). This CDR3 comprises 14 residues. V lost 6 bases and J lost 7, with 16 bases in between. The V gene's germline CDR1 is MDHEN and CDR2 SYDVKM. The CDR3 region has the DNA TGTGCCAGCAGAAAAAAAACTCAGGGACAGCCCCAGCATTTT. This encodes CASRKKTQGQPQHF.

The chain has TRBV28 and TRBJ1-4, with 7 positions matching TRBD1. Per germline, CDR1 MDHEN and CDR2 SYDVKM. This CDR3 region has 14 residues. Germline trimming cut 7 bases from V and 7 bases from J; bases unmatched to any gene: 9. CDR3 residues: CASTQGGSSEKLFF. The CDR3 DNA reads TGTGCCAGCACTCAGGGGGGTTCCTCTGAAAAACTGTTTTTT.

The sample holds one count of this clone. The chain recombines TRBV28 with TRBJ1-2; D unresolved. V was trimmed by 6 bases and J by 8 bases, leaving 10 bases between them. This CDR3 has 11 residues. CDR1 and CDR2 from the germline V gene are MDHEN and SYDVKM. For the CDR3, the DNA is TGTGCCAGCAGCGACATAAGCGGCTACACCTTC. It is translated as CASSDISGYTF.

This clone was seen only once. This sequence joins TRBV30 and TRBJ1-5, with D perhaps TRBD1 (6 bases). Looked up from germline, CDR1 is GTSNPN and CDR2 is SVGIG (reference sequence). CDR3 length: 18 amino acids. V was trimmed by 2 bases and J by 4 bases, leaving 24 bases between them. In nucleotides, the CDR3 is TGTGCCTGGAGTCCCCCCGACAGGAACGGGGCATTAAATCAGCCCCAGCATTTT. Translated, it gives CAWSPPDRNGALNQPQHF.

This CDR3 reads CASQRGLNTGELFF. Written as DNA, the CDR3 is TGTGCCAGCCAGCGGGGGCTCAACACCGGGGAGCTGTTTTTT. The rearrangement links TRBV2 to TRBJ2-2; TRBD2 aligns across 8 bases. The V segment lost 8 bases and the J segment 2 bases; nucleotides outside the gene matches: 4. Germline V gene sequence: CDR1 SNHLY, CDR2 FYNNEI. This CDR3 has 14 amino acids. Together with reference TRBV2 and TRBJ2-2, the CDR3 gives the full variable domain: EPEVTQTPSHQVTQMGQEVILRCVPISNHLYFYWYRQILGQKVEFLVSFYNNEISEKSEIFDDQFSVERPDGSNFTLKIRSTKLEDSAMYFCASQRGLNTGELFFGEGSRLTVL.

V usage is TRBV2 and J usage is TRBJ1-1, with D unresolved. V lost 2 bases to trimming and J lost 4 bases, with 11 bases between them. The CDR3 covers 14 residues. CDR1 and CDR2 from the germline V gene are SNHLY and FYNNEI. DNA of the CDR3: TGTGCCAGCAGTGAAACCCGCACGAGCACTGAAGCTTTCTTT. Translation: CASSETRTSTEAFF.

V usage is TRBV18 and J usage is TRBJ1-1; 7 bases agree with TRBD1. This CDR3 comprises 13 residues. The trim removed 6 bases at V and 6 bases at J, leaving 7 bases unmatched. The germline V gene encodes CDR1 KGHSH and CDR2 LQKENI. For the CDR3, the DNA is TGTGCCAGCTCGACAGGGAACTCCCCTGAAGCTTTCTTT. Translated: CASSTGNSPEAFF.

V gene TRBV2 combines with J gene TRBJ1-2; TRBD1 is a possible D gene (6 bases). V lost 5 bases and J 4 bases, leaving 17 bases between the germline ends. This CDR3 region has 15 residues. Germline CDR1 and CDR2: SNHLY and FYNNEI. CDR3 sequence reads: CASSPAIRGIYGYTF. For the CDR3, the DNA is TGTGCCAGCAGTCCAGCTATAAGGGGGATCTATGGCTACACCTTC.

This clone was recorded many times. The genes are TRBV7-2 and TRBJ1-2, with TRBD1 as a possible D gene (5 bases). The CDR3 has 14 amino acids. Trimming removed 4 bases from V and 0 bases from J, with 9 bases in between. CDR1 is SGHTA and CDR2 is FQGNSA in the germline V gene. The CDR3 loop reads CASSSLTANYGYTF. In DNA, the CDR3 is TGTGCCAGCAGCTCGCTGACAGCTAACTATGGCTACACCTTC. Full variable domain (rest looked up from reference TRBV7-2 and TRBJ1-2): GAGVSQSPSNKVTEKGKDVELRCDPISGHTALYWYRQSLGQGLEFLIYFQGNSAPDKSGLPSDRFSAERTGGSVSTLTIQRTQQEDSAVYLCASSSLTANYGYTFGSGTRLTVV.

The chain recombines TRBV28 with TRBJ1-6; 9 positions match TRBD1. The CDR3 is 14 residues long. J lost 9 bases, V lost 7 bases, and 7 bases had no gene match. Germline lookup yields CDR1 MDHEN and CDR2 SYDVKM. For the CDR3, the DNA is TGTGCCAGCATTCAACAGGGGGCTGGTTCACCCCTCCACTTT. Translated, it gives CASIQQGAGSPLHF. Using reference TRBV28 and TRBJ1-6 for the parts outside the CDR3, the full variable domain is DVKVTQSSRYLVKRTGEKVFLECVQDMDHENMFWYRQDPGLGLRLIYFSYDVKMKEKGDIPEGYSVSREKKERFSLILESASTNQTSMYLCASIQQGAGSPLHFGNGTRLTVT.

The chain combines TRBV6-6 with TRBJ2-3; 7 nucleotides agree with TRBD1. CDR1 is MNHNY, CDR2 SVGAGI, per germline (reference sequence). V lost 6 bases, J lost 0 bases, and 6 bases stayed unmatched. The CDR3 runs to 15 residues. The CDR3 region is CASRLQGMSTDTQYF. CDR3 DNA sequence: TGTGCCAGCAGACTACAGGGGATGAGCACAGATACGCAGTATTTT.

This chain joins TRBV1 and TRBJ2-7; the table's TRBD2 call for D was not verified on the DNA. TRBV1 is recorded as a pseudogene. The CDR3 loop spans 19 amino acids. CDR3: CTSSPGVSLVSGDLYEQYV. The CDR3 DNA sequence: TGCACCAGCAGCCCCGGAGTGTCTCTGGTGAGCGGGGACCTGTACGAGCAGTACGTC.

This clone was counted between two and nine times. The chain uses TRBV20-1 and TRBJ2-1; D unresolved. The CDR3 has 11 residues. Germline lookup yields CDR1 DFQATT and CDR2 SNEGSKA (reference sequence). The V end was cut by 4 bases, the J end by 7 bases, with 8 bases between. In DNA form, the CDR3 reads TGCAGTGCTACCTTCAGGAATGAGCAGTTCTTC. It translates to CSATFRNEQFF.

For the CDR3, the DNA is TGCGCCAGCAGCCAAGGCCGAGCGGGGGGTTCCTACGAGCAGTACTTC. Residues: CASSQGRAGGSYEQYF. This rearrangement joins TRBV4-3 to TRBJ2-7, with 9 bases lining up with TRBD2. J was trimmed by 1 base and V by 1 base; bases with no gene match: 5. This CDR3 region has 16 residues. Germline V CDR1 and CDR2: LGHNA, YSLEER.

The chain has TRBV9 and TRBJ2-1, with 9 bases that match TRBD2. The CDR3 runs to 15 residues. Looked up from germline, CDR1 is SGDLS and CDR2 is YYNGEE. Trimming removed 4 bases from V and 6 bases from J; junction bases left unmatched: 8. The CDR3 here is CASSLTSGRFNEQFF. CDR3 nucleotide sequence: TGTGCCAGCAGCCTAACTAGCGGGCGGTTCAATGAGCAGTTCTTC.

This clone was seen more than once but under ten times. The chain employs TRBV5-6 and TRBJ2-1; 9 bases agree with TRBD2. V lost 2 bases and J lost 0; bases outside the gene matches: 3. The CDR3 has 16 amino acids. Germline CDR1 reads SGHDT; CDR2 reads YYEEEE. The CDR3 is CASSFAGLASYNEQFF. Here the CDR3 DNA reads TGTGCCAGCAGCTTCGCGGGACTAGCCTCCTACAATGAGCAGTTCTTC.

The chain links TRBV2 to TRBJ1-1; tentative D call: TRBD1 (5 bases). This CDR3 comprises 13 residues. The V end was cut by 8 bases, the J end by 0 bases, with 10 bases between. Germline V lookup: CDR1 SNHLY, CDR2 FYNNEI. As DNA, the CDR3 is TGTGCCAGCGCAGGGCAGATGAACACTGAAGCTTTCTTT. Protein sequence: CASAGQMNTEAFF.

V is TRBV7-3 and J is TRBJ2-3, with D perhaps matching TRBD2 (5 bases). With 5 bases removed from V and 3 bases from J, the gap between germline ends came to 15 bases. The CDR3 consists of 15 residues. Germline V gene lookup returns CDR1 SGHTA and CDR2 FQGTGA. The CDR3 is CASSASGGRTDTQYF. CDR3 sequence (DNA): TGTGCCAGCAGCGCCTCAGGAGGTCGTACAGATACGCAGTATTTT.

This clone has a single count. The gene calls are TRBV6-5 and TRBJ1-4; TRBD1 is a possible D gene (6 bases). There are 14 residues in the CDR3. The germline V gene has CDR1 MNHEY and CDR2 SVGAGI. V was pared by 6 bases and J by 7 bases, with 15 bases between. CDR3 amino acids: CASSPRGEGEKLFF. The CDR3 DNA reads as TGTGCCAGCAGCCCCAGGGGAGAGGGTGAAAAACTGTTTTTT.

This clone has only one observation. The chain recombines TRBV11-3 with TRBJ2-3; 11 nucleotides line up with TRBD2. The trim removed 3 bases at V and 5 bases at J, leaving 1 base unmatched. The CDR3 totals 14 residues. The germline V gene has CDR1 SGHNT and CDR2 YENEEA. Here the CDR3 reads CASSLTSGEDTQYF. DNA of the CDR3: TGTGCCAGCAGCTTGACTAGCGGGGAAGATACGCAGTATTTT.

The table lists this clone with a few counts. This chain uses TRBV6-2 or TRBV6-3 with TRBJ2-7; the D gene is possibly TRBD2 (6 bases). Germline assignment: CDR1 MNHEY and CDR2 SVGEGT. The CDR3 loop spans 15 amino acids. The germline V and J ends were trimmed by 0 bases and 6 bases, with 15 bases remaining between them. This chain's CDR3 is CASSYSTLGGAEQYF. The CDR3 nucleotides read TGTGCCAGCAGTTACTCGACCTTAGGCGGGGCCGAGCAGTACTTC.

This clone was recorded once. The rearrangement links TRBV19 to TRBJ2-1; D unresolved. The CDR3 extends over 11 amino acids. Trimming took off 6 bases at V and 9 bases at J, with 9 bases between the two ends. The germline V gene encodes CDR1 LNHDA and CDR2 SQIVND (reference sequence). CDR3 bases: TGTGCCAGTAGCAAAAGCCTTGAGCAGTTCTTC. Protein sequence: CASSKSLEQFF.

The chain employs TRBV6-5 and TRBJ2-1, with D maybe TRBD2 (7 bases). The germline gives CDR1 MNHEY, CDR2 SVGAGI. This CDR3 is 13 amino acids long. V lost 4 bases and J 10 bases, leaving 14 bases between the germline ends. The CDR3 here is CASSSRGAGEQFF. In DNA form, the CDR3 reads TGTGCCAGCAGTTCCCGGGGGGCGGGGGAGCAGTTCTTC.

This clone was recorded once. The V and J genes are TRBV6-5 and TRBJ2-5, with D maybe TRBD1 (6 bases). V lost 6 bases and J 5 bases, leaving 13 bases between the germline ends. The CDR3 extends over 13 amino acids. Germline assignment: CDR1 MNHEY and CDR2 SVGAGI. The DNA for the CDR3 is TGTGCCAGCAGATCTACAGGGATGGAGACCCAGTACTTC. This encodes CASRSTGMETQYF.

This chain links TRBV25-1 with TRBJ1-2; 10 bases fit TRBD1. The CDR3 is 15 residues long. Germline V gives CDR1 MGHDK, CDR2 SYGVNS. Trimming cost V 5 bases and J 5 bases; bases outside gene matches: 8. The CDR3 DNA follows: TGTGCCAGCAGTTCAACCTGGGACAGGGGTTATGGCTACACCTTC. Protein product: CASSSTWDRGYGYTF.

The DNA for the CDR3 is TGTGCCAGCAGCCAAATCACAGGGGGCCCTCAGCCCCAGCATTTT. Encoded protein: CASSQITGGPQPQHF. The V and J genes are TRBV14 and TRBJ1-5, with TRBD1 matching over 9 bases. This CDR3 is 15 amino acids long. Germline CDR1 SGHDN, CDR2 FVKESK. Germline trimming cut 2 bases from V and 6 bases from J; bases unmatched to any gene: 5.